This entry lists 17 T cell receptor beta chains sequenced from one sample in a study of blood T cell repertoires in COVID-19. The protocol was immunoSEQ multiplex PCR, while the TCRdb copy is restricted to in-frame clones and leaves out a portion. Of about 190,000 clones listed, roughly 87% are singletons. Sequenced: peripheral blood. Receptors were obtained from a man aged 55 to 69 with active or convalescent COVID-19.

V is TRBV7-6 and J is TRBJ2-3, with 9 bases aligning to TRBD1. The germline V gene encodes CDR1 SGHVS and CDR2 FNYEAQ. The trim removed 3 bases at V and 5 bases at J, leaving 6 bases unmatched. This CDR3 has 15 residues. The CDR3 DNA sequence: TGTGCCAGCAGCTTGGTGGGACAGGGTGGAGATACGCAGTATTTT. It is translated as CASSLVGQGGDTQYF.

This clone was observed once. The CDR3 spells CASRGVRDRDREQYF. CDR3 bases: TGTGCCAGCAGAGGGGTACGGGACAGGGATCGAGAGCAGTACTTC. This sequence joins TRBV2 and TRBJ2-7; 9 bases align to TRBD1. Germline V lookup: CDR1 SNHLY, CDR2 FYNNEI. The CDR3 consists of 15 residues. Germline trimming cut 6 bases from V and 7 bases from J; bases unmatched to any gene: 13. The full variable domain, completed using reference TRBV2 and TRBJ2-7, is EPEVTQTPSHQVTQMGQEVILRCVPISNHLYFYWYRQILGQKVEFLVSFYNNEISEKSEIFDDQFSVERPDGSNFTLKIRSTKLEDSAMYFCASRGVRDRDREQYFGPGTRLTVT.

The sample holds a few counts of this clone. In this CDR3 the conserved last residue, phenylalanine or tryptophan, is missing, so a read error is likely. Because the CDR3's place on the DNA is in doubt, the DNA is left out and the CDR3 is given as listed by TCRdb. This rearrangement joins TRBV21-1 to TRBJ1-4. TRBV21-1 is given as a pseudogene. The CDR3 sequence runs 10 residues, both termini included. CDR3 region: CASSKKNPRV.

This chain links TRBV4-2 with TRBJ2-7; 8 nucleotides align to TRBD1. V shed 0 bases and J 4 bases; nucleotides not matched to a gene: 5. CDR1 is LGHNA and CDR2 is YNFKEQ in the germline V gene. The CDR3 contains 15 residues. CDR3 coding DNA: TGTGCCAGCAGCCAAGAAAGGACAGGGCAGTACGAGCAGTACTTC. Translation: CASSQERTGQYEQYF.

This clone came up a few times. V gene TRBV6-6 combines with J gene TRBJ1-3; no firm D call. CDR1 MNHNY and CDR2 SVGAGI come from the germline V gene (reference sequence). V shed 6 bases and J shed 4 bases, with 13 bases lying between them. This CDR3 comprises 14 residues. CDR3: CASSPTFGGNTIYF. The CDR3 DNA follows: TGTGCCAGCAGCCCAACGTTCGGGGGAAACACCATATATTTT.

The chain couples TRBV5-1 to TRBJ1-1, with 7 positions matching TRBD1. J lost 4 bases, V lost 4 bases, and 7 bases had no gene match. CDR1 is SGHRS, CDR2 YFSETQ, per germline. The length of the CDR3 is 14 residues. The CDR3 region has the DNA TGCGCCAGCAGCCTCCAGGGGGAGGTCACTGAAGCTTTCTTT. Amino acids: CASSLQGEVTEAFF.

The rearrangement links TRBV5-4 to TRBJ1-1; D is perhaps TRBD1 (6 bases). The ends were cut back, 6 bases at V and 0 bases at J, with 12 bases in the middle. The length of the CDR3 is 14 residues. The germline V gene has CDR1 SGHNT and CDR2 YYREEE (reference sequence). CDR3 coding DNA: TGTGCCAGCACCCTGGGGGACATGAACACTGAAGCTTTCTTT. Amino acids: CASTLGDMNTEAFF.

The table lists this clone with many counts. The J gene is TRBJ1-5, the V gene TRBV7-7, with D unclear. The CDR3 length is 13 residues. Per germline, CDR1 SSHAT and CDR2 FNYEAQ (reference sequence). V lost 1 base and J lost 6, with 7 bases in between. CDR3 residues: CASSLDESQPQHF. CDR3 in DNA: TGTGCCAGCAGCTTAGACGAGAGTCAGCCCCAGCATTTT.

The chain recombines TRBV6-5 with TRBJ2-1; 7 bases match TRBD1. The CDR3 contains 13 residues. Germline trimming cut 0 bases from V and 9 bases from J; bases unmatched to any gene: 2. The germline gives CDR1 MNHEY, CDR2 SVGAGI. The CDR3: CASSYSEGAEQFF. CDR3 bases: TGTGCCAGCAGTTACTCAGAGGGGGCTGAGCAGTTCTTC.

The chain employs TRBV3-1 (or the pseudogene TRBV3-2) and TRBJ2-3; 12 nucleotides line up with TRBD2. V trimming: 2 bases; J trimming: 1 base; junction bases outside the gene matches: 10. Germline V CDR1 and CDR2: LGHDT, YNNKEL (reference sequence). This CDR3 region has 19 residues. CDR3 DNA: TGTGCCAGCAGCCAAATAACCCCTAGCGGGGGGGCAGGCACAGATACGCAGTATTTT. Amino acids: CASSQITPSGGAGTDTQYF.

The chain couples TRBV6-6 to TRBJ2-7; D is ambiguous. This CDR3 spans 12 amino acids. The V and J ends lost 6 bases and 5 bases respectively, with 11 bases between them. The germline CDR1 and CDR2 sequences are MNHNY and SVGAGI (reference sequence). This CDR3 is CASSPTLHEQYF. The CDR3, as DNA: TGTGCCAGCAGCCCTACCTTACACGAGCAGTACTTC.

Note on this clone: At one end, the junction sequence differs from germline, possibly due to a read error. V and J are TRBV4-1 and TRBJ2-2; D is possibly TRBD2 (7 bases). This CDR3 is 15 amino acids long. Germline CDR1 reads MGHRA; CDR2 reads YSYEKL. In DNA, the CDR3 is TGCGCCAGCAGGCAAGCGGGACAGAACACCGGGGAGCTGTTTTTT. This translates into CASRQAGQNTGELFF.

A note on this clone: The sample has other DNA sequences that encode this CDR3 too. V usage is TRBV11-2 and J usage is TRBJ1-2; D is unclear. Germline assignment: CDR1 SGHAT and CDR2 FQNNGV. This CDR3 is 14 amino acids long. The V end lost 1 base, the J end lost 2 bases, and 8 bases lay between the germline ends. The CDR3 coding sequence is TGTGCCAGCAGCTTAGTGGGCAGGAACTATGGCTACACCTTC. This sequence encodes CASSLVGRNYGYTF.

The chain combines TRBV19 with TRBJ1-1; 11 nucleotides line up with TRBD1. Germline V gives CDR1 LNHDA, CDR2 SQIVND (reference sequence). This CDR3 has 16 residues. The V gene end was trimmed by 5 bases and the J gene end by 1 base; junction bases not matched to a gene: 6. The CDR3 here is CASSSRDRGRNTEAFF. CDR3 DNA: TGTGCCAGTAGTTCCCGGGACAGGGGGAGGAACACTGAAGCTTTCTTT.

V is TRBV24-1 and J is TRBJ2-1, with D tentatively TRBD1 (6 bases). The CDR3 is made up of 11 amino acids. The V gene's germline CDR1 is KGHDR and CDR2 SFDVKD. Trimming removed 5 bases at V and 10 bases at J, with 8 bases between. CDR3 DNA: TGTGCCACCAGTGCCGGGACAGAGCAGTTCTTC. This translates into CATSAGTEQFF.

The V gene is TRBV18, the J gene TRBJ1-1; perhaps TRBD1 as D (6 bases). V was pared by 8 bases and J by 0 bases, with 13 bases between. CDR1 and CDR2 (germline): KGHSH, LQKENI. This CDR3 region has 14 residues. The chain's CDR3 is CASRTDDMNTEAFF. The CDR3 DNA follows: TGTGCCAGCCGGACAGACGATATGAACACTGAAGCTTTCTTT.

The chain is built from TRBV19 and TRBJ1-1; a possible D gene is TRBD1 (6 bases). This CDR3 has 14 amino acids. Germline V lookup: CDR1 LNHDA, CDR2 SQIVND (reference sequence). V shed 4 bases and J shed 6 bases, with 15 bases lying between them. CDR3 DNA sequence: TGTGCCAGTAGTACCGGGACACGCAATCCTGAAGCTTTCTTT. It translates to CASSTGTRNPEAFF.